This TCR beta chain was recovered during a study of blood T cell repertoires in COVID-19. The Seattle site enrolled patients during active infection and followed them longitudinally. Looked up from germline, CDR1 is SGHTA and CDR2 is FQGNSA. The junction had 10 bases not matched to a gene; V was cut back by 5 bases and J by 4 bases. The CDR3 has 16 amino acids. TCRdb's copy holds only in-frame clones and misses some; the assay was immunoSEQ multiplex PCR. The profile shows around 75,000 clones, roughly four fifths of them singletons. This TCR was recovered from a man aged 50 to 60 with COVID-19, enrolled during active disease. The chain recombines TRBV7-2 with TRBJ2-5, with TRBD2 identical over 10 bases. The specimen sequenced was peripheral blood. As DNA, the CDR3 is TGTGCCAGCAGCCCGCACATAGCGGGGGGATCAGAGACCCAGTACTTC. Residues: CASSPHIAGGSETQYF.